Sequencing of this T cell receptor beta chain was carried out in a study of T-cell reconstitution after alpha-beta-depleted transplantation in children. Preparing the TCRbeta library involved the use of unique molecular identifiers. MiXCR, applied by TCRdb to the PCR reads, yields one record per CDR3 protein. The sample records 700,000 to 950,000 distinct CDR3 sequences, less than 20% being singletons. This clonotype originated in a male patient younger than 18 who had a stem cell transplant for acute lymphoblastic leukemia, so the T cells may come from the graft donor. Here the sequenced sample was PBMCs, mostly from graft donor cells, taken 360 days after TCRalphabeta/CD19-depleted stem cell transplant.

The CDR3 loop reads CASSYGLRQGINYGYTF. The CDR3 DNA reads as TGTGCCAGCAGTTACGGGTTGAGGCAGGGGATTAACTATGGCTACACCTTC. The genes are TRBV6-5 and TRBJ1-2, with D possibly TRBD1 on 6 matching bases. The CDR3 spans 17 residues. V dropped 2 bases and J dropped 1 base, with 17 bases sitting between them. Per germline, CDR1 MNHEY and CDR2 SVGAGI.